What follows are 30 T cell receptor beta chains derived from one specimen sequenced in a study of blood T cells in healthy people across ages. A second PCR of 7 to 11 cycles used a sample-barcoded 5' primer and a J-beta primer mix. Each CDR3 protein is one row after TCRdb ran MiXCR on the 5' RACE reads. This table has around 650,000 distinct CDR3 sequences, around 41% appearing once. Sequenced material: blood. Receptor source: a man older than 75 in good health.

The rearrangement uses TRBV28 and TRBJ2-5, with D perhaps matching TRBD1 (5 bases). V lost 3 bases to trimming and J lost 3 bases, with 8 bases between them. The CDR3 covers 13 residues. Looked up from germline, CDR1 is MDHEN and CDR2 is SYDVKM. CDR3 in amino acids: CASSFDSEETQYF. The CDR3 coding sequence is TGTGCCAGCAGTTTTGACAGCGAAGAGACCCAGTACTTC.

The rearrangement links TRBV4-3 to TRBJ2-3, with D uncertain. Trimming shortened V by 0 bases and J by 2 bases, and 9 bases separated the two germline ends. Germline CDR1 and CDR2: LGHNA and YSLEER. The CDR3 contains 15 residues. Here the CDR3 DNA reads TGCGCCAGCAGCCAAGATCCGCGTAACACAGATACGCAGTATTTT. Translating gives CASSQDPRNTDTQYF.

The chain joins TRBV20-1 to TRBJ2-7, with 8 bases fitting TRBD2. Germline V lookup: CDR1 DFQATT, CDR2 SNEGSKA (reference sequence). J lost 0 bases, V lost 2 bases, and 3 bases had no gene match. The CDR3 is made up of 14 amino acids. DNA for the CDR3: TGCAGTGCTAGACCACTAGCGGACTCCTACGAGCAGTACTTC. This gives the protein CSARPLADSYEQYF.

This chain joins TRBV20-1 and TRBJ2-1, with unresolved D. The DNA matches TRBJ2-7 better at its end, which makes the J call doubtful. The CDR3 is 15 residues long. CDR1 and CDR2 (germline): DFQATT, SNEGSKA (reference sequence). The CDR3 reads CSARPWGSSYNEQYF. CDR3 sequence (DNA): TGCAGTGCTAGACCGTGGGGAAGCTCCTACAATGAGCAGTACTTC.

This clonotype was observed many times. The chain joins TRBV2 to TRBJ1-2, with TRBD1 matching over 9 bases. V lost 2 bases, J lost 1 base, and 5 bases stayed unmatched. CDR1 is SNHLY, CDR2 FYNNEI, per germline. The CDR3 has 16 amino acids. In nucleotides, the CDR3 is TGTGCCAGCAGTGAAAGGGGGACAGGGAGTAACTATGGCTACACCTTC. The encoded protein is CASSERGTGSNYGYTF. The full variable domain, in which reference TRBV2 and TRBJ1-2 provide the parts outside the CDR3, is EPEVTQTPSHQVTQMGQEVILRCVPISNHLYFYWYRQILGQKVEFLVSFYNNEISEKSEIFDDQFSVERPDGSNFTLKIRSTKLEDSAMYFCASSERGTGSNYGYTFGSGTRLTVV.

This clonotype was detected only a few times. The CDR3 region is CASSTQGAGNEQYF. The CDR3 DNA reads TGTGCCAGCAGTACCCAAGGAGCGGGGAACGAGCAGTACTTC. This rearrangement joins TRBV12-3 or TRBV12-4 to TRBJ2-7; 7 nucleotides line up with TRBD2. The CDR3 is 14 amino acids. Trimming at V came to 5 bases and at J to 5 bases, leaving 9 bases not matched to a gene.

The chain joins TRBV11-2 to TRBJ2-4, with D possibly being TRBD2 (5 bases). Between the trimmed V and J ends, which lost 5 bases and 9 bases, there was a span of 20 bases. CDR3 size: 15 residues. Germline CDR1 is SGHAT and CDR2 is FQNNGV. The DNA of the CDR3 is TGTGCCAGCAGCCAAGGTCGGGGATCCTCGATCATTCAGTACTTC. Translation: CASSQGRGSSIIQYF.

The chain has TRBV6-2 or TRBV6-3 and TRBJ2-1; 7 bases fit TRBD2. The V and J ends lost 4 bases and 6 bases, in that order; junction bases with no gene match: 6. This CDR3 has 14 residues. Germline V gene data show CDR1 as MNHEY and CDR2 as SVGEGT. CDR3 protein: CASSWGGLFNEQFF. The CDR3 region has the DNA TGTGCCAGCAGTTGGGGGGGACTATTCAATGAGCAGTTCTTC.

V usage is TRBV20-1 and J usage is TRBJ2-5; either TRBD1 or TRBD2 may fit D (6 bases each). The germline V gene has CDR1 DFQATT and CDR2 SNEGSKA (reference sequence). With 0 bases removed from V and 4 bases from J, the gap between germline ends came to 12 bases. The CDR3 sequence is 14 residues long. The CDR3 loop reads CSARDQGGLETQYF. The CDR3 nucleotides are TGCAGTGCTAGAGATCAAGGGGGGCTAGAGACCCAGTACTTC.

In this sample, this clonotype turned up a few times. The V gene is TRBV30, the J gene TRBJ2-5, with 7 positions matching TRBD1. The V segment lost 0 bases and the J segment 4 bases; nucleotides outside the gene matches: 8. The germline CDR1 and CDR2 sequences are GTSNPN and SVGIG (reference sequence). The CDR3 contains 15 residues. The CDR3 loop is CAWSVQGGASETQYF. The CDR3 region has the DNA TGTGCCTGGAGTGTACAAGGGGGCGCGTCAGAGACCCAGTACTTC.

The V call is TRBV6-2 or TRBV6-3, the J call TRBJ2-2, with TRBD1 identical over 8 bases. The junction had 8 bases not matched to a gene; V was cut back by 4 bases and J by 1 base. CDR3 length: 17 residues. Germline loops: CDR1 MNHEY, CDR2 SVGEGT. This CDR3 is CASSSTGTGRNTGELFF. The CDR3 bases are TGTGCCAGCAGTTCGACAGGGACAGGACGGAACACCGGGGAGCTGTTTTTT.

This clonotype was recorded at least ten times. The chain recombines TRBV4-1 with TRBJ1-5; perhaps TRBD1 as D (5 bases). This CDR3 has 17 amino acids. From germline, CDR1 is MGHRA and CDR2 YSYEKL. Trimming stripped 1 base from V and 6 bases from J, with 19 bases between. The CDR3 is CASSQASFSGGGQPQHF. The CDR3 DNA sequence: TGCGCCAGCAGCCAAGCCTCCTTTTCCGGGGGGGGTCAGCCCCAGCATTTT.

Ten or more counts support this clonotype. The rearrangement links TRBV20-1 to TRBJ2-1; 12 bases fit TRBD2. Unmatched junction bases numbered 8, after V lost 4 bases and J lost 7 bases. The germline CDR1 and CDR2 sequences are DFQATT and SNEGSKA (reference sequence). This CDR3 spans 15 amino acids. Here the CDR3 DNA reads TGCAGTGCTAAGCGACTAGCGGGAGTGAGGAATGAGCAGTTCTTC. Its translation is CSAKRLAGVRNEQFF.

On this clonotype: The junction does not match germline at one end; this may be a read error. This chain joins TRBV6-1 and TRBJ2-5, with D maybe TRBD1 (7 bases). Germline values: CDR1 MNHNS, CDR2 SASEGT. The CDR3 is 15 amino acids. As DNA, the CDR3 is TGTACCAGCAAGTTCTCAGGGGGGCCGGAGAATGAGCAGTACTTC. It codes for CTSKFSGGPENEQYF.

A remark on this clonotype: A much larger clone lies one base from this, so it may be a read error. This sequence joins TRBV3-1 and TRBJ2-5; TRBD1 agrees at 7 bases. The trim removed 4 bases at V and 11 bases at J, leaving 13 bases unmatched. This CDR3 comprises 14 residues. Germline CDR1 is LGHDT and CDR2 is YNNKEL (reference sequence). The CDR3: CASSPRVKGGKQYF. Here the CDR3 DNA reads TGTGCCAGCAGCCCAAGAGTAAAAGGGGGCAAGCAGTACTTC.

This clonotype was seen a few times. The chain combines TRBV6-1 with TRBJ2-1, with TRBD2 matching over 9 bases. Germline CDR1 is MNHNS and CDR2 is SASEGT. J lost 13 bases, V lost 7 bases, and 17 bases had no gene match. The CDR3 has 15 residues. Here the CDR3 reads CASTRLLSGSGEQFF. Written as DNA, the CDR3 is TGTGCCAGCACTCGGCTACTTAGCGGGAGTGGCGAACAGTTCTTC.

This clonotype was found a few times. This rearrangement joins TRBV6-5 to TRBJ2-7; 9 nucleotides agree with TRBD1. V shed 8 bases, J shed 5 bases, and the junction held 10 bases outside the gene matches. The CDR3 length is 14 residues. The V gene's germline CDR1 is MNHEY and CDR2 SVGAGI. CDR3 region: CASSQGTGRDEQYF. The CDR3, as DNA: TGTGCCAGCTCTCAGGGGACAGGGAGGGACGAGCAGTACTTC.

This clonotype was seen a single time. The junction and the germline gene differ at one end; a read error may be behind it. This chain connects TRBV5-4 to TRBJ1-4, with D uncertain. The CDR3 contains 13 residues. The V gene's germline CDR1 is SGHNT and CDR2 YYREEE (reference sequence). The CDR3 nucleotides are TGTGCCAGCAGCTTAAGTGTTAATGAGAAACTGTTTTTT. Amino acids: CASSLSVNEKLFF.

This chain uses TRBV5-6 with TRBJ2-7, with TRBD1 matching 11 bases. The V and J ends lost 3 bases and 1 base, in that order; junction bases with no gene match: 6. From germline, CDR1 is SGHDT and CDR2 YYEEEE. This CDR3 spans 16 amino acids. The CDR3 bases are TGTGCCAGCAGCTGGGGACAGGGGGTACCATCCTACGAGCAGTACTTC. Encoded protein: CASSWGQGVPSYEQYF.

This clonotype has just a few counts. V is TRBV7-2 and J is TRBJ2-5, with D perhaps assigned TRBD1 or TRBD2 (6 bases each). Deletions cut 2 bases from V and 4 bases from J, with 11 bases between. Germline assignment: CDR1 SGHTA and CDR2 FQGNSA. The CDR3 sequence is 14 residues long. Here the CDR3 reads CASSLSRGLETQYF. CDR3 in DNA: TGTGCCAGCAGCTTATCTCGGGGGCTAGAGACCCAGTACTTC.

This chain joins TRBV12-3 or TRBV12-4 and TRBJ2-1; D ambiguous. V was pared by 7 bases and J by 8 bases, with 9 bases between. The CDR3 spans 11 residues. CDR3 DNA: TGTGCCAGCACGGTTGGGTATGAGCAGTTCTTC. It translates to CASTVGYEQFF.

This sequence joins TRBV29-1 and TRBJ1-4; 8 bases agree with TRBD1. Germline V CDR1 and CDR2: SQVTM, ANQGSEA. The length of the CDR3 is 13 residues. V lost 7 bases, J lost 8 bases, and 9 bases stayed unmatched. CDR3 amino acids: CSANRGVGEKLFF. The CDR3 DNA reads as TGCAGCGCAAACAGGGGGGTCGGGGAAAAACTGTTTTTT.

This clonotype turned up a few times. The CDR3: CASSFHGQGGMNTEAFF. CDR3 in DNA: TGTGCCAGCAGTTTCCACGGACAGGGGGGAATGAACACTGAAGCTTTCTTT. The chain recombines TRBV6-2 or TRBV6-3 with TRBJ1-1, with 10 bases identical to TRBD1. CDR3 length equals 17 residues. Trimming at V came to 4 bases and at J to 0 bases, leaving 8 bases not matched to a gene. CDR1 is MNHEY and CDR2 is SVGEGT in the germline V gene.

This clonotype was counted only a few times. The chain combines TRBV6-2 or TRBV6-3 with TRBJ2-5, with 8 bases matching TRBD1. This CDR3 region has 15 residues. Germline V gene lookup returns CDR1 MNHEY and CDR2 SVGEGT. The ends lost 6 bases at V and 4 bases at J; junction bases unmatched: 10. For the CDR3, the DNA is TGTGCCAGCAGCCCGCTCAGGGGGCGCTCAGAGACCCAGTACTTC. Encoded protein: CASSPLRGRSETQYF.

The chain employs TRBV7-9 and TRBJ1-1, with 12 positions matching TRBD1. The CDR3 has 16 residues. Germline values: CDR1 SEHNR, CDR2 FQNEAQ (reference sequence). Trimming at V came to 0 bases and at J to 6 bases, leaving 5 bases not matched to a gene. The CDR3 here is CASSLARGTGGPEAFF. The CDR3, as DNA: TGTGCCAGCAGCTTAGCGCGTGGGACAGGGGGCCCTGAAGCTTTCTTT.

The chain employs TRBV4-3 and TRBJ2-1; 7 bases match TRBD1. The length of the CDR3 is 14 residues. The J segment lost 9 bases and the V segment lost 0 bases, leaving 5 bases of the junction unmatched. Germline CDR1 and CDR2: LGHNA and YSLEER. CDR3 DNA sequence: TGCGCCAGCAGCCAAGATCTCCGACAGGGTGAGCAGTTCTTC. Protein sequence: CASSQDLRQGEQFF.

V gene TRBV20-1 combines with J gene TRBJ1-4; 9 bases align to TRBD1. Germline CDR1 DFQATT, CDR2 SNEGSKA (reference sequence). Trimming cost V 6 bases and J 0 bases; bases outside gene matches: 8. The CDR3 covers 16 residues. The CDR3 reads CSARRQGGPTNEKLFF. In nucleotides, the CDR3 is TGCAGTGCCCGACGACAGGGGGGTCCAACTAATGAAAAACTGTTTTTT.

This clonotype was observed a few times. The CDR3: CATNPDSDEKLFF. In DNA form, the CDR3 reads TGTGCCACCAACCCCGACAGTGATGAAAAACTGTTTTTT. This sequence joins TRBV15 and TRBJ1-4, with D tentatively TRBD1 (5 bases). This CDR3 region has 13 residues. Germline CDR1 LNHNV, CDR2 YYDKDF (reference sequence). Trimming removed 7 bases from V and 6 bases from J, with 12 bases in between.

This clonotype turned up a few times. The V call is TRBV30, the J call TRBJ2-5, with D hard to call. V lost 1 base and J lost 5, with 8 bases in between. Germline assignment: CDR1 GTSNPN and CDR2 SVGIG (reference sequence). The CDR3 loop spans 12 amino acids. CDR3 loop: CAWSAVRETQYF. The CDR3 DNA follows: TGTGCCTGGAGTGCTGTCAGGGAGACCCAGTACTTC. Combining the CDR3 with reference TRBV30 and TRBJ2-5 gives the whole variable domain SQTIHQWPATLVQPVGSPLSLECTVEGTSNPNLYWYRQAAGRGLQLLFYSVGIGQISSEVPQNLSASRPQDRQFILSSKKLLLSDSGFYLCAWSAVRETQYFGPGTRLLVL.

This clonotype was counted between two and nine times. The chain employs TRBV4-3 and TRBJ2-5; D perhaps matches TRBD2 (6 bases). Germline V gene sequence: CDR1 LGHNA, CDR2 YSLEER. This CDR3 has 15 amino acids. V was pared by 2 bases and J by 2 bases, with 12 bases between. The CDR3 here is CASSQSLAGQETQYF. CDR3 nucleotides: TGCGCCAGCAGCCAATCCCTCGCGGGGCAAGAGACCCAGTACTTC.